This TCR beta chain was documented in a study of shared T cell receptors in the human thymus (dated by TCRdb to about 2021). The study in broad terms: The study investigated the way shared, self-reactive T-cell receptor alpha chains are produced in the human thymus.

Library preparation used the immunoSEQ multiplex PCR assay. The table comes from immuneACCESS by way of TCRdb, which keeps in-frame sequences with V and J called. Part of the clones is missing from these tables; in studies checked, under half for an unresolved V gene and the rest for unknown reasons. For this sample there are about 660,000 clones; more than 70% appear just once. The ten largest clones add up to approximately 0.0097% of the sample. According to the germline V gene (reference sequence), CDR1 reads MNHEY and CDR2 reads SMNVEV. For this chain, trimming is 3 bases at the V end and 2 bases at the J end, and the number of junction bases without a gene match is 7. The cysteine opens and the phenylalanine closes a CDR3 of 16 amino acids. Only the CDR3 portion is preserved as DNA: 48 bases, with reading frame beginning at the first base. Remarks on this clone: Its cognate antigen has yet to be identified. No quality values exist for individual bases; no much larger clone is one base distant.

These data were likewise used in another study, on human thymus T cells. The second paper further reports: Immunologically healthy infants undergoing open corrective cardiac surgery for congenital heart defects in Finland were used as donors. The thymus tissue came from surgical resects taken out during corrective cardiac surgery. Both the thymic and the peripheral blood repertoires appeared to show biased V and J gene segment usage. Highly overlapping thymic TCR repertoires among unrelated individuals were reported in the related research. The study used roughly 8 infant thymus samples plus four related peripheral blood samples to characterize TCR alpha and beta repertoires. The infant donors were roughly 7 to 250 days old, and the cohort included several males and two females. Thymocytes were released mechanically from tissue and stored at -70 °C as pellets of roughly 9.5-32 million cells. A QIAsymphony instrument was used to extract genomic DNA from the frozen cell pellets. The immunoSEQ multiplex PCR assay was used to amplify the TCRB and TCRAD loci from a standardized quantity of quality-controlled genomic DNA. Amplicons spanned the V(D)J region at a length sufficient to cover the CDR3 and identify V and J genes. The commercial immunoSEQ service was used to sequence amplicons on an Illumina platform. Primer bias and sequencing errors were corrected as previously described, and TCRAD and TCRB were defined on the basis of the IMGT database. Repertoires were analysed with immunoSEQ Analyzer 3.0 and VDJTools, covering basic statistics, V/J segment usage, diversity estimates, rarefaction and pairwise overlap. Diversity was estimated using the Chao1, ChaoE, Efron-Thisted, Shannon and inverse Simpson indices, and was also estimated on datasets down-sampled to the size of the smallest sample. Repertoire overlap was assessed by strict matching of CDR3 nucleotide sequence, V gene and J gene, and clustering was done by Jaccard-based multidimensional scaling. On average, thymus samples yielded some 810,000 unique TCRB clonotypes, whereas blood samples yielded roughly 80,000.

This receptor was taken from a boy under three years old with a congenital heart defect. Donor details come from another sample of the same person, matched by shared clones. The sample was thymocytes. This chain is built from TRBV27 and TRBJ2-1; 7 bases in between match TRBD2. The nucleotide sequence is given as TGTGCCAGCAGTTTCGTGGCGGGGGTCACCTACAATGAGCAGTTCTTC. Its translation reads: CASSFVAGVTYNEQFF.